The 30 T cell receptor beta chains below all came from one sample that was sequenced in a study of blood T cell repertoires in COVID-19. Libraries were prepared by immunoSEQ multiplex PCR; TCRdb keeps only in-frame clonotypes and omits some of them. The sample lists about 110,000 clones, around four fifths occurring once. The specimen sequenced was peripheral blood. The origin of the receptors is a middle-aged woman with acute or convalescent COVID-19.

The J gene is TRBJ2-3, the V gene TRBV5-1; D is perhaps TRBD1 (5 bases). The CDR3 is 14 residues long. V was pared by 4 bases and J by 0 bases, with 9 bases between. Germline V gives CDR1 SGHRS, CDR2 YFSETQ. CDR3 nucleotides: TGCGCCAGCAGCCCCCAGGGAAGCACAGATACGCAGTATTTT. Protein product: CASSPQGSTDTQYF.

This clone occurred once. V is TRBV1 and J is TRBJ2-7; the DNA was not used to check the table's D call, TRBD2. TRBV1 is reported as a pseudogene. The CDR3 is made up of 17 amino acids. Here the CDR3 reads CTSSQTNGLAGGYEQYF. The CDR3 DNA reads as TGCACCAGCAGCCAAACGAATGGGCTAGCGGGGGGCTACGAGCAGTACTTC.

The chain couples TRBV3-1 (or the pseudogene TRBV3-2) to TRBJ1-2; 7 nucleotides match TRBD1. J gave up 2 bases and V 5 bases, and 5 bases lay outside the gene matches. The CDR3 is 14 amino acids. The germline V gene encodes CDR1 LGHDT and CDR2 YNNKEL (reference sequence). CDR3 amino acids: CASSFQDRNYGYTF. CDR3 sequence (DNA): TGTGCCAGCAGCTTTCAGGACAGGAACTATGGCTACACCTTC.

The J gene is TRBJ2-1, the V gene TRBV5-6; 8 positions agree with TRBD1. The V gene's germline CDR1 is SGHDT and CDR2 YYEEEE. V shed 0 bases and J 9 bases; nucleotides not matched to a gene: 5. The CDR3 spans 14 residues. The CDR3 spells CASSLGTGFGEQFF. Here the CDR3 DNA reads TGTGCCAGCAGCTTGGGGACAGGGTTTGGTGAGCAGTTCTTC. Based on the CDR3 plus reference TRBV5-6 and TRBJ2-1, the full variable domain is DAGVTQSPTHLIKTRGQQVTLRCSPKSGHDTVSWYQQALGQGPQFIFQYYEEEERQRGNFPDRFSGHQFPNYSSELNVNALLLGDSALYLCASSLGTGFGEQFFGPGTRLTVL.

The rearrangement joins TRBV5-6 to TRBJ2-2; 13 bases fit TRBD2. The CDR3 has 19 residues. The J segment lost 1 base and the V segment lost 3 bases, leaving 9 bases of the junction unmatched. CDR1 and CDR2 (germline): SGHDT, YYEEEE. The CDR3 region is CASSSPTSGGGRNTGELFF. CDR3 in DNA: TGTGCCAGCAGCTCCCCCACTAGCGGGGGGGGAAGGAACACCGGGGAGCTGTTTTTT.

This clone was found once. The chain joins TRBV7-6 to TRBJ2-7, with 7 nucleotides matching TRBD1. V shed 5 bases, J shed 7 bases, and the junction held 20 bases outside the gene matches. The CDR3 length is 17 residues. Germline values: CDR1 SGHVS, CDR2 FNYEAQ. The CDR3 here is CASSTRPRSGGLIEQYF. The DNA of the CDR3 is TGTGCCAGCAGCACGAGACCCAGATCAGGGGGATTGATTGAGCAGTACTTC.

The chain uses TRBV5-6 and TRBJ2-3; 7 bases line up with TRBD1. This CDR3 is built from 14 residues. The V gene end was trimmed by 0 bases and the J gene end by 8 bases; junction bases not matched to a gene: 6. Germline assignment: CDR1 SGHDT and CDR2 YYEEEE. DNA for the CDR3: TGTGCCAGCAGCTTGGGTAGGGGGCTAGGTACGCAGTATTTT. Residues: CASSLGRGLGTQYF.

This clone was counted once. This rearrangement joins TRBV11-2 to TRBJ1-4; 7 nucleotides agree with TRBD1. There are 14 residues in the CDR3. Per germline, CDR1 SGHAT and CDR2 FQNNGV. After removal of 1 base from V and 6 bases from J, the junction contained 2 bases not matched to a gene. The CDR3 loop reads CASSLGRGYEKLFF. The DNA of the CDR3 is TGTGCCAGCAGCTTAGGCAGGGGGTATGAAAAACTGTTTTTT.

The chain links TRBV5-8 to TRBJ1-2, with D hard to call. CDR1 is SGHTS and CDR2 is YDEGEE in the germline V gene. The V end lost 4 bases, the J end lost 8 bases, and 9 bases lay between the germline ends. The CDR3 totals 11 residues. CDR3 in amino acids: CASSPVWGYTF. CDR3 bases: TGTGCCAGCAGCCCGGTGTGGGGCTACACCTTC.

This clone was picked up a small number of times. The rearrangement uses TRBV3-1 (or the pseudogene TRBV3-2) and TRBJ1-2; TRBD1 matches 8 bases. Looked up from germline, CDR1 is LGHDT and CDR2 is YNNKEL (reference sequence). The CDR3 runs to 14 residues. J was trimmed by 3 bases and V by 4 bases; bases with no gene match: 4. CDR3 in DNA: TGTGCCAGCAGCCGAGGACAGGGTGACTATGGCTACACCTTC. As protein: CASSRGQGDYGYTF.

The rearrangement links TRBV5-1 to TRBJ2-1; TRBD2 matches at 7 bases. This CDR3 region has 14 residues. The V segment lost 5 bases and the J segment 8 bases; nucleotides outside the gene matches: 10. The germline V gene has CDR1 SGHRS and CDR2 YFSETQ. CDR3 region: CASSRGGGEYEQFF. CDR3 DNA: TGCGCCAGCAGTCGGGGCGGGGGTGAGTATGAGCAGTTCTTC. Combining the CDR3 with reference TRBV5-1 and TRBJ2-1 gives the whole variable domain KAGVTQTPRYLIKTRGQQVTLSCSPISGHRSVSWYQQTPGQGLQFLFEYFSETQRNKGNFPGRFSGRQFSNSRSEMNVSTLELGDSALYLCASSRGGGEYEQFFGPGTRLTVL.

The gene calls are TRBV6-5 and TRBJ1-2; a weak D match, TRBD1 (5 bases). Germline V gives CDR1 MNHEY, CDR2 SVGAGI. The CDR3 totals 14 residues. V lost 5 bases and J 2 bases, leaving 12 bases between the germline ends. In nucleotides, the CDR3 is TGTGCCAGCAGTCGGGGGGAAAAGAACTATGGCTACACCTTC. This gives the protein CASSRGEKNYGYTF.

The chain has TRBV5-5 and TRBJ1-1; 8 bases align to TRBD1. Per germline, CDR1 SGHKS and CDR2 YYEKEE (reference sequence). The CDR3 covers 14 residues. V dropped 4 bases and J dropped 2; count of bases not matched to a gene: 4. CDR3 residues: CASSRGTGNTEAFF. CDR3 nucleotides: TGTGCCAGCAGCCGTGGGACAGGAAACACTGAAGCTTTCTTT.

This clone has a single count. The rearrangement links TRBV12-3 or TRBV12-4 to TRBJ2-2, with D unresolved. Between the trimmed V and J ends, which lost 7 bases and 2 bases, there was a span of 5 bases. The CDR3 sequence is 12 residues long. CDR3: CASTKNTGELFF. As DNA, the CDR3 is TGTGCCAGCACCAAAAACACCGGGGAGCTGTTTTTT.

The chain couples TRBV7-9 to TRBJ2-1, with 8 nucleotides matching TRBD1. The CDR3 totals 15 residues. Germline V gene sequence: CDR1 SEHNR, CDR2 FQNEAQ (reference sequence). Unmatched junction bases numbered 6, after V lost 5 bases and J lost 3 bases. CDR3 in amino acids: CASSTGQGVYNEQFF. The CDR3 DNA reads TGTGCCAGCAGCACCGGACAGGGTGTCTACAATGAGCAGTTCTTC.

The chain uses TRBV29-1 and TRBJ1-2; 7 nucleotides match TRBD1. Germline CDR1 reads SQVTM; CDR2 reads ANQGSEA. V lost 7 bases to trimming and J lost 4 bases; unmatched junction nucleotides: 9. CDR3 length: 13 residues. The CDR3 spells CSAVHRDSYGYTF. CDR3 sequence (DNA): TGCAGCGCCGTCCACCGGGACAGCTATGGCTACACCTTC.

CDR3 sequence reads: CASTAAGDEKLFF. The DNA of the CDR3 is TGTGCCAGTACCGCCGCAGGGGATGAAAAACTGTTTTTT. The chain carries TRBV19 and TRBJ1-4; D possibly corresponds to TRBD1 (6 bases). The CDR3 has 13 residues. V was clipped by 7 bases and J by 6 bases, with 12 bases between them. Germline assignment: CDR1 LNHDA and CDR2 SQIVND (reference sequence).

The chain employs TRBV21-1 and TRBJ2-3; TRBD2, the table's D call, was not compared with the DNA. TRBV21-1 is tagged as a pseudogene. The CDR3 sequence is 19 residues long. CDR3 DNA: TGTGCCAGCAGCGGCCCCAGACTAGCGGGGGGGGGTAGTACAGATACGCAGTATTTT. Translated: CASSGPRLAGGGSTDTQYF.

This chain links TRBV29-1 with TRBJ1-1, with D hard to call. The CDR3 has 11 amino acids. Germline CDR1 SQVTM, CDR2 ANQGSEA. Trimming took 7 bases from V and 4 from J, leaving 10 bases between them. CDR3 bases: TGCAGCGCCCTCCGGGGCACTGAAGCTTTCTTT. This translates into CSALRGTEAFF.

The CDR3 region has the DNA TGTGCCAGCAGCTTGGGGGCCAGGTTGCCTTATGGCTACACCTTC. Its protein product is CASSLGARLPYGYTF. The chain recombines TRBV5-6 with TRBJ1-2; D is ambiguous. The CDR3 contains 15 residues. V was cut by 0 bases and J by 5 bases, with 14 bases left in between. Looked up from germline, CDR1 is SGHDT and CDR2 is YYEEEE.

The chain couples TRBV27 to TRBJ1-1; D is uncertain. The CDR3 is made up of 14 amino acids. Germline V gene sequence: CDR1 MNHEY, CDR2 SMNVEV (reference sequence). The V end was cut by 10 bases, the J end by 1 base, with 16 bases between. The CDR3 sequence is CATSRGIRNTEAFF. The CDR3 nucleotides read TGTGCCACCTCCCGAGGGATCCGGAACACTGAAGCTTTCTTT.

The V call is TRBV19, the J call TRBJ2-5, with 9 bases that match TRBD2. The CDR3 sequence is 15 residues long. The germline V gene has CDR1 LNHDA and CDR2 SQIVND (reference sequence). V shed 4 bases and J 0 bases; nucleotides not matched to a gene: 3. As DNA, the CDR3 is TGTGCCAGTAGTAGGCTAGCGGGGAACCAAGAGACCCAGTACTTC. Translation gives CASSRLAGNQETQYF.

This chain links TRBV7-9 with TRBJ2-1; 9 bases fit TRBD2. The CDR3 runs 16 residues. With 4 bases clipped from V and 6 bases from J, the junction kept 10 bases outside the gene matches. The germline gives CDR1 SEHNR, CDR2 FQNEAQ (reference sequence). CDR3 protein: CASSSPLTSGTNEQFF. CDR3 bases: TGTGCCAGCAGCTCGCCGTTGACTAGCGGTACCAATGAGCAGTTCTTC.

This sequence joins TRBV9 and TRBJ1-2, with D maybe TRBD1 (6 bases). CDR1 and CDR2 from the germline V gene are SGDLS and YYNGEE. The CDR3 runs 18 residues. The V end was cut by 3 bases, the J end by 4 bases, with 25 bases between. In DNA, the CDR3 is TGTGCCAGCAGCGCCTGGGGAGGGCAGGGGCCCGGAATCTATGGCTACACCTTC. Its protein product is CASSAWGGQGPGIYGYTF.

This chain uses TRBV18 with TRBJ1-3; possibly TRBD1 for D (6 bases). CDR3 length: 15 amino acids. Germline V gene sequence: CDR1 KGHSH, CDR2 LQKENI. V lost 3 bases and J lost 2, with 11 bases in between. CDR3 in amino acids: CASSPVGQTGNTIYF. The CDR3 DNA reads TGTGCCAGCTCACCTGTGGGACAAACTGGAAACACCATATATTTT. Using reference TRBV18 and TRBJ1-3 for the parts outside the CDR3, the full variable domain is NAGVMQNPRHLVRRRGQEARLRCSPMKGHSHVYWYRQLPEEGLKFMVYLQKENIIDESGMPKERFSAEFPKEGPSILRIQQVVRGDSAAYFCASSPVGQTGNTIYFGEGSWLTVV.

V gene TRBV6-5 combines with J gene TRBJ1-6, with D perhaps matching TRBD1 (5 bases). The CDR3 sequence is 14 residues long. Germline V CDR1 and CDR2: MNHEY, SVGAGI. Trimming took off 8 bases at V and 4 bases at J, with 12 bases between the two ends. Here the CDR3 DNA reads TGTGCCAGCTGGGGGACTCAGTATAATTCACCCCTCCACTTT. It translates to CASWGTQYNSPLHF.

The chain employs TRBV7-9 and TRBJ2-5; 8 bases are shared with TRBD2. Germline CDR1 reads SEHNR; CDR2 reads FQNEAQ (reference sequence). Germline trimming cut 4 bases from V and 5 bases from J; bases unmatched to any gene: 9. This CDR3 is built from 15 residues. In nucleotides, the CDR3 is TGTGCCAGCAGCTGGAGCGGGGGTAAGGTGGAGACCCAGTACTTC. It specifies CASSWSGGKVETQYF. The whole variable domain, filled in from reference TRBV7-9 and TRBJ2-5, reads DTGVSQNPRHKITKRGQNVTFRCDPISEHNRLYWYRQTLGQGPEFLTYFQNEAQLEKSRLLSDRFSAERPKGSFSTLEIQRTEQGDSAMYLCASSWSGGKVETQYFGPGTRLLVL.

The V and J genes are TRBV7-6 and TRBJ2-7; TRBD2 aligns across 11 bases. The J segment lost 5 bases and the V segment lost 5 bases, leaving 11 bases of the junction unmatched. CDR3 length equals 16 residues. Per the germline V gene, CDR1 is SGHVS and CDR2 is FNYEAQ. For the CDR3, the DNA is TGTGCCAGCAGCCCAGATGGAGGACTAGCGGGCCACGAGCAGTACTTC. Its translation: CASSPDGGLAGHEQYF.

The V call is TRBV2, the J call TRBJ2-3, with 8 positions matching TRBD2. The CDR3 is made up of 15 amino acids. The junction had 6 bases not matched to a gene; V was cut back by 6 bases and J by 1 base. Germline V gene lookup returns CDR1 SNHLY and CDR2 FYNNEI. CDR3 sequence reads: CASSLGGAGTDTQYF. The CDR3 bases are TGTGCCAGCAGCCTCGGGGGGGCCGGCACAGATACGCAGTATTTT.

The chain is built from TRBV3-1 (or the pseudogene TRBV3-2) and TRBJ2-7; D remains unclear. V was cut by 1 base and J by 7 bases, with 8 bases left in between. CDR1 and CDR2 from the germline V gene are LGHDT and YNNKEL (reference sequence). The CDR3 totals 12 residues. CDR3 DNA sequence: TGTGCCAGCAGCCAAGGCGGAGTGGAGCAGTACTTC. Its translation is CASSQGGVEQYF.